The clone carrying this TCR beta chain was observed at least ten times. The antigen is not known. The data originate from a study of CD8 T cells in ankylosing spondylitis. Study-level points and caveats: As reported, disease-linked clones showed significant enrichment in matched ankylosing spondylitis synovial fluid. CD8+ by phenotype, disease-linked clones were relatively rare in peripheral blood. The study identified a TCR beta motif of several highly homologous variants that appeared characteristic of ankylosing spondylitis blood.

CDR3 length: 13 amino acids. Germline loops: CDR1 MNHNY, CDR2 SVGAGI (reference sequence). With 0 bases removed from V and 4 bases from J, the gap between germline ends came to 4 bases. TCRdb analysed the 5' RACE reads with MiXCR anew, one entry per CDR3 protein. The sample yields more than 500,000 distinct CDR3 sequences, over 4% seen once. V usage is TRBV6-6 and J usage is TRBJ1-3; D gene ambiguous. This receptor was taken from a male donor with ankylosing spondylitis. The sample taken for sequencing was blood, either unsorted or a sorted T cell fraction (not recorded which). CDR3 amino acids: CASSYSRGNTIYF. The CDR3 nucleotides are TGTGCCAGCAGTTACTCGCGGGGAAACACCATATATTTT.